Listed below are T cell receptor beta chains from one sample, sequenced in a study of T-cell reconstitution after alpha-beta-depleted transplantation in children. TCRdb used MiXCR to reprocess the PCR reads, holding one entry per CDR3 protein. Altogether about 90,000 distinct CDR3 sequences are present, more than 7% being singletons, with the ten largest covering 5.5% to 8%. Sample: PBMCs from the stem cell graft donor, taken from the stem cell graft. These receptors all come from a human donor who donated a stem cell graft to a child with congenital amegakaryocytic thrombocytopenia. CDR3s include the opening cysteine and the closing phenylalanine or tryptophan. A D gene is named only where the DNA matches it firmly. Clone size appears in some rows only: once, few, many, or a class for an expanded clone.

abundance: many
j_gene: TRBJ1-1
v_gene: TRBV5-1
d_gene: TRBD1
CDR3nt: TGCGCCAGCAGCTTAGAAGGGGACAGACACACTGAAGCTTTCTTT
CDR3aa: CASSLEGDRHTEAFF

abundance: many
j_gene: TRBJ2-7
v_gene: TRBV20-1
d_gene: TRBD2
CDR3nt: TGCAGTGCTAGAGTAACTAGCGGGATCTACGAGCAGTACTTC
CDR3aa: CSARVTSGIYEQYF

abundance: many
j_gene: TRBJ1-2
v_gene: TRBV7-2
d_gene: .
CDR3nt: TGTGCCAGCAGCACTCGACAGGATGGCTACACCTTC
CDR3aa: CASSTRQDGYTF

abundance: many
j_gene: TRBJ2-3
v_gene: TRBV19
d_gene: .
CDR3nt: TGTGCCAGTAGTATCATGTCACAGGCGGCTGATACGCAGTATTTT
CDR3aa: CASSIMSQAADTQYF

abundance: many
j_gene: TRBJ2-3
v_gene: TRBV5-5
d_gene: .
CDR3nt: TGTGCCAGCAGCTTTCGGGGTGGGGCCACAGATACGCAGTATTTT
CDR3aa: CASSFRGGATDTQYF

abundance: many
j_gene: TRBJ1-2
v_gene: TRBV10-3
d_gene: .
CDR3nt: TGTGCCATCAGTCTCAGGGTTAGTGACTATGGCTACACCTTC
CDR3aa: CAISLRVSDYGYTF

abundance: many
j_gene: TRBJ1-4
v_gene: TRBV5-1
d_gene: .
CDR3nt: TGCGCCAGCAGCTTCGCTGCAACTAATGAAAAACTGTTTTTT
CDR3aa: CASSFAATNEKLFF

abundance: many
j_gene: TRBJ2-1
v_gene: TRBV12-3/TRBV12-4
d_gene: .
CDR3nt: TGTGCCAGCAGTTTAGGAGCTGAGCAGTTCTTC
CDR3aa: CASSLGAEQFF

abundance: many
j_gene: TRBJ2-4
v_gene: TRBV2
d_gene: TRBD2
CDR3nt: TGTGCCAGCAGTCCTACTAGCGCTGGAAACATTCAGTACTTC
CDR3aa: CASSPTSAGNIQYF

abundance: few
j_gene: TRBJ1-1
v_gene: TRBV7-8
d_gene: .
CDR3nt: TGTGCCAGCAGCTTAGACGCAATCTACACTGAAGCTTTCTTT
CDR3aa: CASSLDAIYTEAFF

abundance: many
j_gene: TRBJ2-7
v_gene: TRBV20-1
d_gene: TRBD2
CDR3nt: TGCAGTGCTAGAAATTCAGCAGGCGGGAGCTCCTACGAGCAGTACTTC
CDR3aa: CSARNSAGGSSYEQYF

abundance: many
j_gene: TRBJ1-1
v_gene: TRBV5-1
d_gene: TRBD1
CDR3nt: TGCGCCAGCAGCTTACAGGGGGCGACTGAAGCTTTCTTT
CDR3aa: CASSLQGATEAFF

abundance: many
j_gene: TRBJ1-2
v_gene: TRBV30
d_gene: .
CDR3nt: TGTGCCTGGAGTGTCCCCCGCTCGGATGGCTACACCTTC
CDR3aa: CAWSVPRSDGYTF

abundance: many
j_gene: TRBJ2-7
v_gene: TRBV27
d_gene: .
CDR3nt: TGTGCCAGCAGTTTACAAGGGTTCGGTGAGCAGTACTTC
CDR3aa: CASSLQGFGEQYF

abundance: many
j_gene: TRBJ2-3
v_gene: TRBV12-3/TRBV12-4
d_gene: .
CDR3nt: TGTGCCAGCAGTTTATTGGCAACCCTAGCTCGGGATACGCAGTATTTT
CDR3aa: CASSLLATLARDTQYF

abundance: many
j_gene: TRBJ2-5
v_gene: TRBV28
d_gene: .
CDR3nt: TGTGCCAGCAGTAGTGGACAGTCACAAGAGACCCAGTACTTC
CDR3aa: CASSSGQSQETQYF

abundance: many
j_gene: TRBJ1-6
v_gene: TRBV28
d_gene: .
CDR3nt: TGTGCCAGCACCCTAGGTCGGGGGACGAATTCACCCCTCCACTTT
CDR3aa: CASTLGRGTNSPLHF

abundance: .
j_gene: TRBJ2-2
v_gene: TRBV5-1
d_gene: TRBD1
CDR3nt: TGCGCCAGCAGCTTGGCGGTGGGACAGGGCATGGGCACCGGGGAGCTGTTTTTT
CDR3aa: CASSLAVGQGMGTGELFF

abundance: many
j_gene: TRBJ1-1
v_gene: TRBV30
d_gene: .
CDR3nt: TGTGCCTGGACCTGGGGGGCCACGAACACTGAAGCTTTCTTT
CDR3aa: CAWTWGATNTEAFF

abundance: many
j_gene: TRBJ1-4
v_gene: TRBV6-1
d_gene: TRBD1
CDR3nt: TGTGCCAGCAGACCGAACAGGGGAGGAGAGGAAAAACTGTTTTTT
CDR3aa: CASRPNRGGEEKLFF

abundance: many
j_gene: TRBJ1-5
v_gene: TRBV19
d_gene: .
CDR3nt: TGTGCCAGTAGGGGGGGGCGGGTAGGCAATCAGCCCCAGCATTTT
CDR3aa: CASRGGRVGNQPQHF

abundance: many
j_gene: TRBJ1-1
v_gene: TRBV6-1
d_gene: .
CDR3nt: TGTGCCAGCAGTGAAGGCAGTCAGTCAAGTGAAGCTTTCTTT
CDR3aa: CASSEGSQSSEAFF

abundance: few
j_gene: TRBJ1-5
v_gene: TRBV28
d_gene: .
CDR3nt: TGTGCCAGCAGCAAAAGCGGCAGCAATCAGCCCCAGCATTTT
CDR3aa: CASSKSGSNQPQHF

abundance: many
j_gene: TRBJ1-5
v_gene: TRBV15
d_gene: .
CDR3nt: TGTGCCACCAGCAAGGGGCAGGGTGGTAGCAATCAGCCCCAGCATTTT
CDR3aa: CATSKGQGGSNQPQHF

abundance: many
j_gene: TRBJ2-2
v_gene: TRBV5-1
d_gene: .
CDR3nt: TGCGCCAGCAGCTTGCAACCGGGACGGCCATTACCCGGGGAGCTGTTTTTT
CDR3aa: CASSLQPGRPLPGELFF

abundance: many
j_gene: TRBJ2-1
v_gene: TRBV5-1
d_gene: .
CDR3nt: TGCGCCAGCAGCTTGGAAGTGGACAATGAGCAGTTCTTC
CDR3aa: CASSLEVDNEQFF

abundance: many
j_gene: TRBJ2-3
v_gene: TRBV7-9
d_gene: .
CDR3nt: TGTGCCAGCAGCTTCGGGACCCCAAATCCAAGCACAGATACGCAGTATTTT
CDR3aa: CASSFGTPNPSTDTQYF

abundance: many
j_gene: TRBJ2-1
v_gene: TRBV5-1
d_gene: .
CDR3nt: TGCGCCAGCAGCGGGACCATCTCCTCCGGCGACAATGAGCAGTTCTTC
CDR3aa: CASSGTISSGDNEQFF

abundance: many
j_gene: TRBJ2-6
v_gene: TRBV25-1
d_gene: .
CDR3nt: TGTGCCAGCTTCGACCCCTCTGGGGCCAACGTCCTGACTTTC
CDR3aa: CASFDPSGANVLTF

abundance: many
j_gene: TRBJ2-7
v_gene: TRBV27
d_gene: .
CDR3nt: TGTGCCAGCAGTTTATATGGGGGCGCCGAGCAGTACTTC
CDR3aa: CASSLYGGAEQYF

abundance: many
j_gene: TRBJ2-7
v_gene: TRBV30
d_gene: .
CDR3nt: TGTGCCTGGAGTCCCCAAATACGAGCAGTACCCCAGGACGAGCAGTACTTC
CDR3aa: CAWSPQIRAVPQDEQYF

abundance: many
j_gene: TRBJ1-2
v_gene: TRBV12-3/TRBV12-4
d_gene: .
CDR3nt: TGTGCCAGCAGTTTAGACAGAGAGAGGGGCTACACCTTC
CDR3aa: CASSLDRERGYTF

abundance: many
j_gene: TRBJ2-3
v_gene: TRBV7-2
d_gene: .
CDR3nt: TGTGCCAGCAGTTTCGACAGAAGCACAGATACGCAGTATTTT
CDR3aa: CASSFDRSTDTQYF

abundance: few
j_gene: TRBJ2-2
v_gene: TRBV2
d_gene: .
CDR3nt: TGTGCCAGCAGCGGGGGTCTTCGGGAGGGGGAGCTGTTTTTT
CDR3aa: CASSGGLREGELFF

abundance: .
j_gene: TRBJ2-1
v_gene: TRBV5-5
d_gene: .
CDR3nt: TGTGCCAGCAGCTTGGAGGCTTACAATGAGCAGTTCTTC
CDR3aa: CASSLEAYNEQFF

abundance: many
j_gene: TRBJ2-2
v_gene: TRBV18
d_gene: TRBD1
CDR3nt: TGTGCCAGCTCACCACAGGGGGCCGTTTACACCGGGGAGCTGTTTTTT
CDR3aa: CASSPQGAVYTGELFF

abundance: many
j_gene: TRBJ2-7
v_gene: TRBV12-3/TRBV12-4
d_gene: .
CDR3nt: TGTGCCAGCAGTTTTCGGGGTCTCTACGAGCAGTACTTC
CDR3aa: CASSFRGLYEQYF

abundance: many
j_gene: TRBJ2-2
v_gene: TRBV29-1
d_gene: TRBD1
CDR3nt: TGCAGCGCAATCCAGACAGGGCAGCGCGGGGAGCTGTTTTTT
CDR3aa: CSAIQTGQRGELFF

abundance: many
j_gene: TRBJ1-4
v_gene: TRBV6-5
d_gene: .
CDR3nt: TGTGCCAGCAGTTCCGGGATATTAGACGGCGAAAAACTGTTTTTT
CDR3aa: CASSSGILDGEKLFF